This T cell receptor (beta chain) was documented in a study of shared clonotypes between healthy human individuals (dated by TCRdb to 2018 to 2021). Concerning the study at large: The cohort comprised a couple of women and a few men aged 18 to 49 years. Libraries were prepared and TCR repertoires were sequenced by different laboratories using diverse techniques, in order to increase sequencing depth and limit assay-specific biases. Blood TCR repertoires of four to six healthy adults were deeply sequenced to estimate repertoire size and the extent of clonotype sharing between individuals. Per donor, leukapheresis produced somewhere between about 0.94 and 9.5 billion PBMCs. Findings and caveats that apply to the study as a whole: Pairwise subsampling indicated that sequencing depth was expected to affect the degree of clonotype sharing among donors. The small number of donors limited the genetic and exposure-history diversity represented. Sampling was restricted to blood, and TCR repertoires in tissues likely differ from the TCR repertoires found in blood.

Using the deep immunoSEQ assay, multiplex PCR amplified TCR CDR3 regions from genomic DNA. Genomic DNA extracted from each cell subset was distributed evenly over all wells of several immunoSEQ 96-well plates, and each plate served as one replicate. For unsorted PBMC, roughly 330 ng genomic DNA, equal to 30,000 or so T cell genomes, was loaded into each replicate PCR. Genomic DNA from unsorted PBMC was sequenced over ten immunoSEQ deep assay plates. Purified libraries were quantified with a Qubit 3.0 fluorometer, sized on a Bioanalyzer 2100, and re-quantified with the KAPA Library Quantification kit. Each immunoSEQ 96-well plate was sequenced on its own single-read 150-cycle Illumina NextSeq 550 flow cell. On the study's bioinformatics: Because the immunoSEQ output held only junctional sequences and lacked quality scores, the filtering could not match the filtering applied to full-length reads. To assign V/J genes and CDR3, sequences were annotated using PyIR, a Python wrapper for IgBLAST v1.9, with IMGT germline references. Reads were filtered out if the reads had weak V/J assignments (E-value above 1e-6), no CDR3, stop codons, out-of-frame junctions, or ambiguous translated residues. A V3J clonotype was defined by an identical inferred V gene, J gene, and CDR3 amino acid sequence. The percentage overlap between two repertoires was calculated by dividing the number of shared unique clonotypes by the size of the smaller repertoire. RTK rarefaction, the Chao1 estimator, and Recon v2.1 estimates of unobserved clonotypes were used to assess repertoire richness. TCRdb holds this immuneACCESS table with in-frame rearrangements only. Some clones are missing; in checked studies, unresolved V genes explain under half, and the rest has no known cause. The V and J calls and clone size were taken over from that table, and D and trimming were inferred from the DNA. This sample is represented by about 450,000 clones; roughly 85% of them were singletons. The ten largest clones add up to 10% to 15% of the sample.

As for this clone: Its recognized antigen is unknown. It has no much larger one-base neighbor in the sample; base qualities were not kept.

Donors were healthy HIV-negative adults with no recently reported acute infections or vaccinations. Only Caucasian adults living in Nashville, Tennessee, USA were represented among the donors. For unsorted samples, 75 million to 90 million PBMCs were counted, and genomic DNA was extracted using the QIAamp DNA Blood Mini kit. Blood was obtained by leukapheresis, after which PBMCs were separated by Ficoll-Histopaque density gradient centrifugation and cryopreserved in liquid nitrogen vapor phase. CDR1 MDHEN and CDR2 SYDVKM are derived from the germline V gene. From its cysteine to its phenylalanine, the CDR3 spans 14 amino acids. Only the CDR3 DNA is retained, 42 bases long and in frame from the first base. V drops 5 bases and J drops 1 base, leaving 11 bases in between.

This sequence was found in a middle-aged woman in good health. Some clones in this sample may be carry-over from other donors' samples. The sequenced sample was PBMCs. The chain is assembled from TRBV28 and TRBJ1-2, and possibly TRBD1, on 6 matching bases. CDR3 reads: CASSGRGGNYGYTF. At the DNA level, the sequence is TGTGCCAGCAGTGGCAGGGGAGGTAACTATGGCTACACCTTC.